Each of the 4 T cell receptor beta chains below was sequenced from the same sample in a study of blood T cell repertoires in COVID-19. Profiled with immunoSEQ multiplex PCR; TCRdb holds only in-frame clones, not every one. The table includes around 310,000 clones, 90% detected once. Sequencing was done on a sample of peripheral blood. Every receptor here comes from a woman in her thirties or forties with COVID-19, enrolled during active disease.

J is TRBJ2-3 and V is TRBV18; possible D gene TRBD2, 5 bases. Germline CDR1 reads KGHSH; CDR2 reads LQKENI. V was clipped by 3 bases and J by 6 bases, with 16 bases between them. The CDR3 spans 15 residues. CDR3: CASSPLPRTSDTQYF. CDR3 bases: TGTGCCAGCTCACCCCTACCCCGGACTTCCGATACGCAGTATTTT.

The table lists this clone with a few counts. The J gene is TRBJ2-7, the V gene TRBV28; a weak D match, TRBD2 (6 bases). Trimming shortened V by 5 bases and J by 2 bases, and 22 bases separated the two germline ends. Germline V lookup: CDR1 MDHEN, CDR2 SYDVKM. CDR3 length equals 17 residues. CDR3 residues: CASSPPPGTRRPYEQYF. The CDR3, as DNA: TGTGCCAGCAGTCCGCCACCGGGGACTCGACGCCCCTACGAGCAGTACTTC.

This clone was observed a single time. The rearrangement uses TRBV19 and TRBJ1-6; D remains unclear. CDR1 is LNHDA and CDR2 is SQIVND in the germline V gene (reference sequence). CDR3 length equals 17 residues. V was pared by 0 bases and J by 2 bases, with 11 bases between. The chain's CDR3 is CASSIDLGIAYNSPLHF. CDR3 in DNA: TGTGCCAGTAGTATAGATCTTGGCATCGCCTATAATTCACCCCTCCACTTT.

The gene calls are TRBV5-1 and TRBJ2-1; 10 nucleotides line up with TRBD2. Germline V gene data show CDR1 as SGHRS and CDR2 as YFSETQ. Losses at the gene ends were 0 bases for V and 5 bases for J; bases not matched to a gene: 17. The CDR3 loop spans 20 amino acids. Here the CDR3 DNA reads TGCGCCAGCAGCTTGGCCCAGCGGGGGGGCCTAAGTACTTCAGACAATGAGCAGTTCTTC. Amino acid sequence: CASSLAQRGGLSTSDNEQFF.